The T cell receptor (beta chain) described here comes from a study of cytomegalovirus exposure and HLA in healthy donors. Germline CDR1 KGHSH, CDR2 LQKENI. V was cut by 3 bases and J by 10 bases, with 16 bases left in between. This CDR3 comprises 15 residues. Both 60 Vbeta primers and 13 Jbeta primers went into the PCR. The data were produced by immunoSEQ multiplex PCR, yet TCRdb's version contains in-frame clones alone and is incomplete. In the table there are more than 150,000 clones, approximately 81% of which are singletons. The chain combines TRBV18 with TRBJ1-6; possible D gene TRBD1, 6 bases. Sequencing was performed on PBMCs. This TCR came from a woman between 18 and 29 years old in good health and CMV-seronegative. The CDR3 DNA reads as TGTGCCAGCTCACCTCAGGGGAGGGGATTATCACCCCTCCACTTT. It yields the protein CASSPQGRGLSPLHF.